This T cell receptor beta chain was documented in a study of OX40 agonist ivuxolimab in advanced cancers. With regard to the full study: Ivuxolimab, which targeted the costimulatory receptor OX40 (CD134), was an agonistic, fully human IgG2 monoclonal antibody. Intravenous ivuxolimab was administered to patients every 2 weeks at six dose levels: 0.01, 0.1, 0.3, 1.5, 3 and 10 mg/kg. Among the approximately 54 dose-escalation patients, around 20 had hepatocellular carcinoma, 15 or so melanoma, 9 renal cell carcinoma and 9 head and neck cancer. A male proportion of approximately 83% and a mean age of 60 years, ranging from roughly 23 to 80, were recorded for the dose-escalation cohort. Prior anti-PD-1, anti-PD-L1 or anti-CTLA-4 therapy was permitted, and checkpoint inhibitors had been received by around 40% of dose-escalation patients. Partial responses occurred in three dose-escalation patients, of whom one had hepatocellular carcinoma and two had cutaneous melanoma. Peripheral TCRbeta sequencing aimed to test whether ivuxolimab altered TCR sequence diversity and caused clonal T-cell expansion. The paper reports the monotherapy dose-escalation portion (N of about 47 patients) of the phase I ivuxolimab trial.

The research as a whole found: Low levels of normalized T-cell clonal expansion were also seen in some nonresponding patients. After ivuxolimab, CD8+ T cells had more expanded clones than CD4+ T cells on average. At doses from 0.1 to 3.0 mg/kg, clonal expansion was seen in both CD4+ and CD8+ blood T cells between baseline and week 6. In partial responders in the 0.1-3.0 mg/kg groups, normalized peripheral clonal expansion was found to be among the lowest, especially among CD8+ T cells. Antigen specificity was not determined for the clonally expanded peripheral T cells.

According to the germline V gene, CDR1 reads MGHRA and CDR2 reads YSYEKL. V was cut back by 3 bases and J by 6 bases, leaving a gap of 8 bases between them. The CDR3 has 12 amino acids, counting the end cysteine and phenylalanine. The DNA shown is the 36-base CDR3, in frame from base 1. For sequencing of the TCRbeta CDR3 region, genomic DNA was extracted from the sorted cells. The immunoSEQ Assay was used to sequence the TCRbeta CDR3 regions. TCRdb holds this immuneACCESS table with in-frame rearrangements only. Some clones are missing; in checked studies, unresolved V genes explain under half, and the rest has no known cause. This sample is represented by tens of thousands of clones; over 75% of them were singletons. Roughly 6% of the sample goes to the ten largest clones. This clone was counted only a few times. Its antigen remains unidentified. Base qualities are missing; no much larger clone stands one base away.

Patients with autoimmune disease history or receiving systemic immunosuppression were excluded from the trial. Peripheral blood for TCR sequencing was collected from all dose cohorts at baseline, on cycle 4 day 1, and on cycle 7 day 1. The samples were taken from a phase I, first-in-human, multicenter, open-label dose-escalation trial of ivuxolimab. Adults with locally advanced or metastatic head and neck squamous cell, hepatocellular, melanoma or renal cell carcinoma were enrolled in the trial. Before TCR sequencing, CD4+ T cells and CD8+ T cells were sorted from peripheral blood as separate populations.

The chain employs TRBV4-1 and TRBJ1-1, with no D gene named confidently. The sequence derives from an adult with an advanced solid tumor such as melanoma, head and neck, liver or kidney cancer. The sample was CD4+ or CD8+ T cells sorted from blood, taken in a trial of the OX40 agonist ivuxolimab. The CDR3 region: CASSHDTSEAFF. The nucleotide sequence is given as TGCGCCAGCAGCCATGACACGTCTGAAGCTTTCTTT.